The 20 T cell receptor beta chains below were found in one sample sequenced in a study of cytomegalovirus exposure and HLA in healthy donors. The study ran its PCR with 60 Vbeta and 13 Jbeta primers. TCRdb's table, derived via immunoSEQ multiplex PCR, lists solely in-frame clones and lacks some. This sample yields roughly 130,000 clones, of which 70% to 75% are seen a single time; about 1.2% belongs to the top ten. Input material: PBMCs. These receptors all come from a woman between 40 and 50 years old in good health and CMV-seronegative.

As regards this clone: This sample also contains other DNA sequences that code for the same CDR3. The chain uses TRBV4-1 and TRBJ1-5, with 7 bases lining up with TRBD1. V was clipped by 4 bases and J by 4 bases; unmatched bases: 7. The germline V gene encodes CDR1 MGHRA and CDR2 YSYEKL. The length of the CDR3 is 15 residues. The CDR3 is CASSLGQVLNQPQHF. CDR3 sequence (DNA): TGCGCCAGCAGCCTAGGACAGGTTTTGAATCAGCCCCAGCATTTT.

Written as DNA, the CDR3 is TGCGCCAGCAGCTGGGGGACAGGAGGGGCAGATACGCAGTATTTT. This encodes CASSWGTGGADTQYF. V is TRBV5-1 and J is TRBJ2-3; 8 bases match TRBD1. The CDR3 contains 15 residues. Germline lookup yields CDR1 SGHRS and CDR2 YFSETQ. V gave up 3 bases and J gave up 4 bases; unmatched junction bases: 7.

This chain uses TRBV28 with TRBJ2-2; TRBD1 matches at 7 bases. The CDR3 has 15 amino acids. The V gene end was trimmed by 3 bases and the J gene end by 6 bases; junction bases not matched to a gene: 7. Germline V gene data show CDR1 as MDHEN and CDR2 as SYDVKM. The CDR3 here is CASSFLQGSPGELFF. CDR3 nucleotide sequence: TGTGCCAGCAGTTTTTTACAGGGGTCCCCCGGGGAGCTGTTTTTT.

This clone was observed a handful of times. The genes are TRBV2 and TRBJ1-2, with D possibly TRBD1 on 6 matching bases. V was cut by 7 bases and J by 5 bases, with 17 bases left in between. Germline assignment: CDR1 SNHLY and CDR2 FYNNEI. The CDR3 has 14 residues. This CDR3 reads CASIRTAQGYGYTF. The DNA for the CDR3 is TGTGCCAGCATTCGGACAGCCCAAGGGTATGGCTACACCTTC.

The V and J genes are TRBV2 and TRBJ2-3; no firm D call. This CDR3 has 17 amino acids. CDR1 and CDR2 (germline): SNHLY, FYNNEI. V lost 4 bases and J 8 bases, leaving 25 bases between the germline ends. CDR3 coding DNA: TGTGCCAGCAGTGCCCTCTCGCCAGGCAGTGCCCATGGTACGCAGTATTTT. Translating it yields CASSALSPGSAHGTQYF.

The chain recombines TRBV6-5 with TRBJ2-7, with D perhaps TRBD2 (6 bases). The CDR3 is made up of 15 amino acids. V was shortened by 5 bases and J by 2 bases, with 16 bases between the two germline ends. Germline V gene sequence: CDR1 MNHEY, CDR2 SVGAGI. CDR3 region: CASSPTGTQAYEQYF. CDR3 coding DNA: TGTGCCAGCAGTCCTACGGGGACTCAAGCCTACGAGCAGTACTTC.

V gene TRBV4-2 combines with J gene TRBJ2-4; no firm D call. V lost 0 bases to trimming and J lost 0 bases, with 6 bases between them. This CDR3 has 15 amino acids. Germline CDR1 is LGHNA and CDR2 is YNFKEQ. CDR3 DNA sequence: TGTGCCAGCAGCCAAGAGTCACTAGCCAAAAACATTCAGTACTTC. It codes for CASSQESLAKNIQYF.

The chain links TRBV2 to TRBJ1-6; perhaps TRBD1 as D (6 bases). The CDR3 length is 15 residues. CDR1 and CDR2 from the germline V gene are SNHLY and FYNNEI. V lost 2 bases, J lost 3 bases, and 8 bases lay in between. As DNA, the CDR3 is TGTGCCAGCAGTGAACAGGGGAACTATAATTCACCCCTCCACTTT. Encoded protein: CASSEQGNYNSPLHF. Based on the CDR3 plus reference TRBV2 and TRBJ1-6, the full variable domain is EPEVTQTPSHQVTQMGQEVILRCVPISNHLYFYWYRQILGQKVEFLVSFYNNEISEKSEIFDDQFSVERPDGSNFTLKIRSTKLEDSAMYFCASSEQGNYNSPLHFGNGTRLTVT.

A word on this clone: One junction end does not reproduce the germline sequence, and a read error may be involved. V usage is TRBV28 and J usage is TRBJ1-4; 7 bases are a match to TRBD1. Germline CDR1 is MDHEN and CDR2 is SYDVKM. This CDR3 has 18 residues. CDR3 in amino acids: CASSPNSILQGHNQKLFF. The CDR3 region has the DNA TGTGCCAGCAGTCCGAATTCTATTCTACAGGGGCATAATCAAAAACTGTTTTTT.

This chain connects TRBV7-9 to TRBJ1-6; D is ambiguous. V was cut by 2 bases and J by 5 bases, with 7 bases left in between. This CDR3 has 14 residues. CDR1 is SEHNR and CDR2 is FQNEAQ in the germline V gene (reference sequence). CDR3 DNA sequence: TGTGCCAGCAGCTTAAGCCCGAATAATTCACCCCTCCACTTT. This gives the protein CASSLSPNNSPLHF.

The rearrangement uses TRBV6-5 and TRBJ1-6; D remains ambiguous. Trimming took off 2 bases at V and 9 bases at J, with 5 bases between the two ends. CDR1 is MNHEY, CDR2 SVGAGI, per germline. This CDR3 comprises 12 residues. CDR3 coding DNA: TGTGCCAGCAGTTACGCAGGTTCACCCCTCCACTTT. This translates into CASSYAGSPLHF.

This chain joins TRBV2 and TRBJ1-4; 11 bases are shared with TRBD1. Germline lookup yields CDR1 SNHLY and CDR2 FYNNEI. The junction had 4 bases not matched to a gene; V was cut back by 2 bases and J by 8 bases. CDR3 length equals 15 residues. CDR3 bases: TGTGCCAGCAGTGAAAGGACAGGGGGCCGGGAAAAACTGTTTTTT. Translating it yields CASSERTGGREKLFF.

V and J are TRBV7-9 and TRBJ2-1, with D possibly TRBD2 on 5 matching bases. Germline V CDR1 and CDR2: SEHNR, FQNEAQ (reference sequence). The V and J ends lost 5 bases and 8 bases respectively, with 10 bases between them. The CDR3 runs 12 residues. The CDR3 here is CASSPLGDEQFF. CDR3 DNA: TGTGCCAGCAGCCCTCTCGGGGATGAGCAGTTCTTC.

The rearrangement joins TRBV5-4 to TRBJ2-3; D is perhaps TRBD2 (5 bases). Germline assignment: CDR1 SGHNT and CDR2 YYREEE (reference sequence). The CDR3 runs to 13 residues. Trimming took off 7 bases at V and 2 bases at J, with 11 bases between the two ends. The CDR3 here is CASGSGNTDTQYF. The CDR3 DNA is TGTGCCAGCGGCTCGGGGAACACAGATACGCAGTATTTT.

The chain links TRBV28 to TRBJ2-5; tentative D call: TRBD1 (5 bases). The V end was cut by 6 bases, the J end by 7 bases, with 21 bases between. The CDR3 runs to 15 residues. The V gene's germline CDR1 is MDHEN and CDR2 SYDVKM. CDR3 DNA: TGTGCCAGCAGCCCTAGAGGACATCCAAAAGGGACCCAGTACTTC. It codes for CASSPRGHPKGTQYF.

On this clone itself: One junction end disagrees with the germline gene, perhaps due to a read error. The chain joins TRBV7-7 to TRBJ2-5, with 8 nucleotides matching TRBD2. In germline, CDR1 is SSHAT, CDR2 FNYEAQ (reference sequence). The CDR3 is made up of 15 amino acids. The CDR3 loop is CASSRLGGGRETQYF. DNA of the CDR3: TGTGCTAGCAGCCGACTCGGGGGGGGCAGAGAGACCCAGTACTTC.

CDR3 sequence: CASSVGGLVADTQYF. Here the CDR3 DNA reads TGTGCCAGCAGCGTAGGGGGACTAGTTGCGGATACGCAGTATTTT. This chain connects TRBV9 to TRBJ2-3; 8 bases are a match to TRBD2. The CDR3 runs 15 residues. Germline V gene data show CDR1 as SGDLS and CDR2 as YYNGEE. V lost 0 bases and J lost 6; bases outside the gene matches: 6.

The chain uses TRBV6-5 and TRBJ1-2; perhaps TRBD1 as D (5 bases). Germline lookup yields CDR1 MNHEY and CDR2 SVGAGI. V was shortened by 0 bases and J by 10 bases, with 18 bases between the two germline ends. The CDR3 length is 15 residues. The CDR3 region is CASSYSSRGGVAYTF. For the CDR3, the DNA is TGTGCCAGCAGTTACTCGAGTAGGGGAGGGGTAGCCTACACCTTC.

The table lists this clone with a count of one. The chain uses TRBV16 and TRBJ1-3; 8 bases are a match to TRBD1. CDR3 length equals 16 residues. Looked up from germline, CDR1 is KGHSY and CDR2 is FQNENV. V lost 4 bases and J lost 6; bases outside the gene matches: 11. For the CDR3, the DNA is TGTGCCAGCAGCCCTTCATGGACAGGGATCACAAACACCATATATTTT. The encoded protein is CASSPSWTGITNTIYF.

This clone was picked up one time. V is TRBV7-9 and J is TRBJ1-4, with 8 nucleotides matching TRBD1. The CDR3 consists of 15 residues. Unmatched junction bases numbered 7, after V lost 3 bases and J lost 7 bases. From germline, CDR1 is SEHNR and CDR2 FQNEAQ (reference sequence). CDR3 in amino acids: CASSLSGGASEKLFF. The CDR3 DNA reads TGTGCCAGCAGCTTGTCAGGGGGCGCAAGTGAAAAACTGTTTTTT. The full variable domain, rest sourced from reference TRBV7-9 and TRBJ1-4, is DTGVSQNPRHKITKRGQNVTFRCDPISEHNRLYWYRQTLGQGPEFLTYFQNEAQLEKSRLLSDRFSAERPKGSFSTLEIQRTEQGDSAMYLCASSLSGGASEKLFFGSGTQLSVL.